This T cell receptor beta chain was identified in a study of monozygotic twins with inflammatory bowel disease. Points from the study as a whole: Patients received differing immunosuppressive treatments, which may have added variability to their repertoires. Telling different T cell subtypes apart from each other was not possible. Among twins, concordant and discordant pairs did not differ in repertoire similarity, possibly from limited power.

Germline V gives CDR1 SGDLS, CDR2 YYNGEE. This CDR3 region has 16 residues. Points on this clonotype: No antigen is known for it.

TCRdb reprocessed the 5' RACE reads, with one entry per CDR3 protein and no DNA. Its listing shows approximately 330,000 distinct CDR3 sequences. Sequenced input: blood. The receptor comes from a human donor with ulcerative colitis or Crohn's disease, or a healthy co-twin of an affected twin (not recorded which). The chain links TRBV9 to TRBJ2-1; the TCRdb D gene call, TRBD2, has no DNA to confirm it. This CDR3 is CASSVSTSGRTNEQFF.